This T cell receptor (beta chain) originates from a study of T cells in localized non-small cell lung cancer. General observations from the study: Greater T cell density in blood accompanied longer overall survival. Maximal T cell clonality occurred in uninvolved adjacent lung, with tumor ranking below it. Appearing in adjacent lung were a median roughly 57 of the top 100 tumor clones.

On this clone: The antigen is unknown.

Sequencing was performed with immunoSEQ multiplex PCR; in TCRdb, only in-frame clones are kept and a portion is missing. The sample carries approximately 5,400 clones, roughly 36% recorded once. The CDR3 covers 16 residues. CDR1 is LNHDA and CDR2 is SQIVND in the germline V gene (reference sequence). J was trimmed by 2 bases and V by 5 bases; bases with no gene match: 9. Sequences were derived from lung tumor tissue, sampled before any cancer treatment. The receptor comes from a male donor aged 60 or over with stage I squamous cell lung carcinoma. The J gene is TRBJ2-7, the V gene TRBV19; 10 bases agree with TRBD2. CDR3 loop: CASSRLAGEPTYEQYF. The DNA for the CDR3 is TGTGCCAGTAGTCGGCTAGCGGGGGAGCCGACCTACGAGCAGTACTTC. Complete variable domain (other parts from reference TRBV19 and TRBJ2-7): DGGITQSPKYLFRKEGQNVTLSCEQNLNHDAMYWYRQDPGQGLRLIYYSQIVNDFQKGDIAEGYSVSREKKESFPLTVTSAQKNPTAFYLCASSRLAGEPTYEQYFGPGTRLTVT.